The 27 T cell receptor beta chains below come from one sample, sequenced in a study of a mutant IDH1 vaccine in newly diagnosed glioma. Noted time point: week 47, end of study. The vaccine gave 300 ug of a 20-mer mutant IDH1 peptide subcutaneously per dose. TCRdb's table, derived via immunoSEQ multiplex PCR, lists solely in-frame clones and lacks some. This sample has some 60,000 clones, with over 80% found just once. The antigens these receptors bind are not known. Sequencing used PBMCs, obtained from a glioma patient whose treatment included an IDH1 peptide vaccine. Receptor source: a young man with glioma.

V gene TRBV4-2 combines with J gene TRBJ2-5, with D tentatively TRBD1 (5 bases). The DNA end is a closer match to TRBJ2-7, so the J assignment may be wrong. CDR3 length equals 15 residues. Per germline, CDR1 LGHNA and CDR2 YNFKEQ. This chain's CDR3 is CASSQDFRVRDEQYF. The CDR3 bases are TGTGCCAGCAGCCAAGATTTCAGGGTCCGCGACGAGCAGTACTTC.

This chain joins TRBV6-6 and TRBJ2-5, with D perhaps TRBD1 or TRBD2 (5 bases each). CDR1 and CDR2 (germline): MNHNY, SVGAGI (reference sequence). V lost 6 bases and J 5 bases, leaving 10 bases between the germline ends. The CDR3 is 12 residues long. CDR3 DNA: TGTGCCAGCAGCGGGACGTTGGAGACCCAGTACTTC. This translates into CASSGTLETQYF.

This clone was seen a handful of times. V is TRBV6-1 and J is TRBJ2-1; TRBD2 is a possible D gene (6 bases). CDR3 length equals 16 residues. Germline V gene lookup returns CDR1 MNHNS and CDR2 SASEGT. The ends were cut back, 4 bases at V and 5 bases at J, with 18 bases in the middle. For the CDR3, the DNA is TGTGCCAGCAGTGCATCCGGGTCAGGGAGGCACAATGAGCAGTTCTTC. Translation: CASSASGSGRHNEQFF.

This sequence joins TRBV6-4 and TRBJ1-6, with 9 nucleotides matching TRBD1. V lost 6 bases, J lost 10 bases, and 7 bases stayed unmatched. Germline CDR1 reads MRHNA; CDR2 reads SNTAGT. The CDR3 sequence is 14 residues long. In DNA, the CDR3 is TGTGCCAGCAGCCAGAAGACAGGGGGATCACCCCTCCACTTT. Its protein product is CASSQKTGGSPLHF.

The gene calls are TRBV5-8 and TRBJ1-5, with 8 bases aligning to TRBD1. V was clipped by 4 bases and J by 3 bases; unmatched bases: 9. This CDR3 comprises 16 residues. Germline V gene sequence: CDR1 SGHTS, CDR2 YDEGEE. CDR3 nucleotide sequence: TGTGCCAGCAGCGCCCGGACAGGGCCTTCCAATCAGCCCCAGCATTTT. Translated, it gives CASSARTGPSNQPQHF. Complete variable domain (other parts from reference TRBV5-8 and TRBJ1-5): EAGVTQSPTHLIKTRGQQATLRCSPISGHTSVYWYQQALGLGLQFLLWYDEGEERNRGNFPPRFSGRQFPNYSSELNVNALELEDSALYLCASSARTGPSNQPQHFGDGTRLSIL.

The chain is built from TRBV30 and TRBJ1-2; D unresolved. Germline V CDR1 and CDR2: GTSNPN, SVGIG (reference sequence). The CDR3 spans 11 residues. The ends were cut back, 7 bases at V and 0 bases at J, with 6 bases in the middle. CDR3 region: CAYPSNYGYTF. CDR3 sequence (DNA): TGTGCCTATCCATCTAACTATGGCTACACCTTC.

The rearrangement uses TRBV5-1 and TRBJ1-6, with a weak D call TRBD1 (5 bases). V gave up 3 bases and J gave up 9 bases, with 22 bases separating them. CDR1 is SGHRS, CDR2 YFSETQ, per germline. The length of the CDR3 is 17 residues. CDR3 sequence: CASSSWGSLDRFSPLHF. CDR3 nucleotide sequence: TGCGCCAGCAGCTCATGGGGCAGCCTAGACCGCTTTTCACCCCTCCACTTT.

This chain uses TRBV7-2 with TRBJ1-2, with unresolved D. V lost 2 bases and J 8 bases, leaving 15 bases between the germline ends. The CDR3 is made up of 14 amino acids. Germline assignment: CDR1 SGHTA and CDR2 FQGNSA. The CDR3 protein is CASSLMGPLSGYTF. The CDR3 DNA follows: TGTGCCAGCAGCTTAATGGGTCCCCTCTCGGGCTACACCTTC.

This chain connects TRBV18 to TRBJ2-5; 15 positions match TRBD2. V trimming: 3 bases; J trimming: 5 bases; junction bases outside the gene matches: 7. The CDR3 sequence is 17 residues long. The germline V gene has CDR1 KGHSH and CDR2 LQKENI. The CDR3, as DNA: TGTGCCAGCTCACCCCGGACTAGCGGGGGGGCCAGGGAGACCCAGTACTTC. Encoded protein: CASSPRTSGGARETQYF.

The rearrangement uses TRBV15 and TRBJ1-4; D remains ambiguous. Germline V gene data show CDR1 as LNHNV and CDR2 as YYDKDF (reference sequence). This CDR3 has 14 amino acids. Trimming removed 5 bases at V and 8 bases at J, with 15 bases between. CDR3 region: CATSGRSYGEKLFF. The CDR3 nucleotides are TGTGCCACCAGCGGGAGGAGCTACGGAGAAAAACTGTTTTTT. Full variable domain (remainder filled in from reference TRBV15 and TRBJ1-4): DAMVIQNPRYQVTQFGKPVTLSCSQTLNHNVMYWYQQKSSQAPKLLFHYYDKDFNNEADTPDNFQSRRPNTSFCFLDIRSPGLGDTAMYLCATSGRSYGEKLFFGSGTQLSVL.

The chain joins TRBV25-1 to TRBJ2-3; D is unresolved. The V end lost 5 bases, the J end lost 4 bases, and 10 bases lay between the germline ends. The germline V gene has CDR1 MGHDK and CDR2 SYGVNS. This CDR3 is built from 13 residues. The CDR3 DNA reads TGTGCCAGCAGTTCAGGTGGGGCAGATACGCAGTATTTT. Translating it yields CASSSGGADTQYF.

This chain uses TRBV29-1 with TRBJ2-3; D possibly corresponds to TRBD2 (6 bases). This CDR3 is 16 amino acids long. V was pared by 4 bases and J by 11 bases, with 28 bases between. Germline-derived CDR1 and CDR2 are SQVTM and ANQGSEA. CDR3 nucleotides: TGCAGCGTTGTGGGGTCCCAGCGAGAGGGACTTTCAAGGCAGTATTTT. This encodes CSVVGSQREGLSRQYF.

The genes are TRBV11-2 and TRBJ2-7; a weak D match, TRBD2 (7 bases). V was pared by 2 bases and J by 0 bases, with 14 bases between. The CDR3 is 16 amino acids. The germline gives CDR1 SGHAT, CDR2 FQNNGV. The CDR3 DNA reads TGTGCCAGCAGCTTATTTCCGGGGGGCTTCTCCTACGAGCAGTACTTC. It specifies CASSLFPGGFSYEQYF.

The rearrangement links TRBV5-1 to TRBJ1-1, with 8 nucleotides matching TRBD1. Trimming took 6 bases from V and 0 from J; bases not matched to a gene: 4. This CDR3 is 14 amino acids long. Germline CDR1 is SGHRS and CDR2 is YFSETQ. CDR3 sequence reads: CASNSDRVNTEAFF. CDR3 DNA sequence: TGCGCCAGCAACTCGGACAGGGTGAACACTGAAGCTTTCTTT.

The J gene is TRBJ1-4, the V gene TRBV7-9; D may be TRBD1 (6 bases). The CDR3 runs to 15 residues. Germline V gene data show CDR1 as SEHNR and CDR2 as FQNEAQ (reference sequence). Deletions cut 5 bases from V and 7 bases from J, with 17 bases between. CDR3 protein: CASSPQGLGGEKLFF. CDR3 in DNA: TGTGCCAGCAGCCCACAGGGCCTCGGGGGTGAAAAACTGTTTTTT.

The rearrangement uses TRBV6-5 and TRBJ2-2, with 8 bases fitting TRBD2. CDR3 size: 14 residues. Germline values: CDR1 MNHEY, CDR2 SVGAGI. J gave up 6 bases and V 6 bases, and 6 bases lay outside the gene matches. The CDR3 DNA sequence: TGTGCCAGCAGCCCCGGGACTAGAGCCGGGGAGCTGTTTTTT. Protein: CASSPGTRAGELFF.

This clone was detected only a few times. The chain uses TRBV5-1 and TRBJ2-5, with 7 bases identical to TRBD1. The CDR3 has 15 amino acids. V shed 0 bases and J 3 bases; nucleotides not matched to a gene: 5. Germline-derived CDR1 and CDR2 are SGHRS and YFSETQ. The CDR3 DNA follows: TGCGCCAGCAGCTTGGCGCCGACAGGGAAAGAGACCCAGTACTTC. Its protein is CASSLAPTGKETQYF. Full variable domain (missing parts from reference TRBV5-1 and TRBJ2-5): KAGVTQTPRYLIKTRGQQVTLSCSPISGHRSVSWYQQTPGQGLQFLFEYFSETQRNKGNFPGRFSGRQFSNSRSEMNVSTLELGDSALYLCASSLAPTGKETQYFGPGTRLLVL.

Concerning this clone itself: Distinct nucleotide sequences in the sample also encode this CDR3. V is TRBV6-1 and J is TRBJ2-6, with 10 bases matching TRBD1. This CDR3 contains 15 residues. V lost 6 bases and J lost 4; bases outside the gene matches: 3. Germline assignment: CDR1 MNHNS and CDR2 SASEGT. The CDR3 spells CASRTGGSGANVLTF. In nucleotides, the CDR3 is TGTGCCAGCAGGACAGGGGGCTCAGGGGCCAACGTCCTGACTTTC.

The CDR3 nucleotides are TGCGCCAGCAGCCAAGAGACAGGGGACTATGGCTACACCTTC. Translation: CASSQETGDYGYTF. This sequence joins TRBV4-1 and TRBJ1-2; 8 nucleotides align to TRBD1. Looked up from germline, CDR1 is MGHRA and CDR2 is YSYEKL. CDR3 length: 14 residues. V shed 0 bases, J shed 3 bases, and the junction held 0 bases outside the gene matches.

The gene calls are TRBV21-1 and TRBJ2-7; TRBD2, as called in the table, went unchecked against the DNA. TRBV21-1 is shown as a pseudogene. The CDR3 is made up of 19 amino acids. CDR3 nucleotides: TGTGCCAGCAGCAAAGACGGGGGGTACAGAAGGGATGTGAGCTACGAGCAGTACTTC. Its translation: CASSKDGGYRRDVSYEQYF.

CDR3 sequence: CASSRTSGALVQYF. DNA of the CDR3: TGTGCCAGCAGCAGGACTAGCGGGGCCCTCGTGCAGTACTTC. The rearrangement joins TRBV6-5 to TRBJ2-7; 12 nucleotides match TRBD2. Germline CDR1 MNHEY, CDR2 SVGAGI. Trimming cost V 6 bases and J 9 bases; bases outside gene matches: 9. This CDR3 is built from 14 residues.

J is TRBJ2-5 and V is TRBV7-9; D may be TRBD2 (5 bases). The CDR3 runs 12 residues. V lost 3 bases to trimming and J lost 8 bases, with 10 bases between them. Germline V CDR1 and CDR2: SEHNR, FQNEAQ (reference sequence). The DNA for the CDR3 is TGTGCCAGCAGCTTCCGGGAACAAACCCAGTACTTC. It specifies CASSFREQTQYF.

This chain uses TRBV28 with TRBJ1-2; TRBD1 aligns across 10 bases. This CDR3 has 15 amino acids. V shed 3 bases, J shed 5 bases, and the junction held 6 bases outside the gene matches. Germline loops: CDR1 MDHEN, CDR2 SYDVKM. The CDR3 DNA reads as TGTGCCAGCAGTTTCCCCCCGGGACAGGGGTATGGCTACACCTTC. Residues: CASSFPPGQGYGYTF.

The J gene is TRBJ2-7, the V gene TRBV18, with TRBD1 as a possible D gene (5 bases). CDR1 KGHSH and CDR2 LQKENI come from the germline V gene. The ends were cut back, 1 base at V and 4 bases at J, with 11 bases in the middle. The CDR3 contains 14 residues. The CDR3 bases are TGTGCCAGCTCACCACGAAACCAGGGTTACGAGCAGTACTTC. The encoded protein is CASSPRNQGYEQYF. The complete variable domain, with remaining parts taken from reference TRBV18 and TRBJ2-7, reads NAGVMQNPRHLVRRRGQEARLRCSPMKGHSHVYWYRQLPEEGLKFMVYLQKENIIDESGMPKERFSAEFPKEGPSILRIQQVVRGDSAAYFCASSPRNQGYEQYFGPGTRLTVT.

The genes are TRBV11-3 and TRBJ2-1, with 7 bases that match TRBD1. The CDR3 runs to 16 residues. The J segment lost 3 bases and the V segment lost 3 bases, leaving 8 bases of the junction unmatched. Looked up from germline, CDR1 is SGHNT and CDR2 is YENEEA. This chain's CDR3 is CASSLTGTDNYNEQFF. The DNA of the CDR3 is TGTGCCAGCAGCTTGACCGGGACAGATAACTACAATGAGCAGTTCTTC.

For the CDR3, the DNA is TGTGCCAGCAGCTTAGGTCCGAAAATGAACACTGAAGCTTTCTTT. It yields the protein CASSLGPKMNTEAFF. This chain links TRBV7-6 with TRBJ1-1; D gene uncertain. The CDR3 totals 15 residues. The germline V gene has CDR1 SGHVS and CDR2 FNYEAQ. Trimming removed 1 base at V and 0 bases at J, with 9 bases between. Full variable domain (outside the CDR3, taken from reference TRBV7-6 and TRBJ1-1): GAGVSQSPRYKVTKRGQDVALRCDPISGHVSLYWYRQALGQGPEFLTYFNYEAQQDKSGLPNDRFSAERPEGSISTLTIQRTEQRDSAMYRCASSLGPKMNTEAFFGQGTRLTVV.

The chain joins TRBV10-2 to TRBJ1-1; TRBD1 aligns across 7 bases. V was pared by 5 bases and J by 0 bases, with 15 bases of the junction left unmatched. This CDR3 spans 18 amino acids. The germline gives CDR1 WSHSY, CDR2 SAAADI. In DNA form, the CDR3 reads TGCGCCAGCAGTTCCACCTCACTCAGGGGGACAGTGAACACTGAAGCTTTCTTT. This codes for CASSSTSLRGTVNTEAFF.